This T cell receptor beta chain appears in the sequencing data of a study of radiotherapy plus CTLA-4 blockade in lung cancer. Background on the study: About 20% of patients responded objectively, and about 30% achieved disease control. Study conclusions and caveats: Best predicting response, reportedly, were early blood T cell clone dynamics, with interferon-beta. Radiotherapy plus ipilimumab was followed by expansion in blood of tumor-derived TCR clones.

Profiled with immunoSEQ multiplex PCR; TCRdb holds only in-frame clones, not every one. The repertoire holds roughly 120,000 clones, with approximately 77% as singletons. About this clone itself: Antigen unknown.

Alongside CTLA-4 blockade with ipilimumab, patients with chemo-refractory metastatic non-small-cell lung cancer received focal radiation. The source is a human donor with non-small cell lung cancer that progressed on radiotherapy plus ipilimumab. Some clones in this sample may be carry-over from other donors' samples. The source material was peripheral blood, sampled from a patient treated with radiotherapy plus ipilimumab.

CDR3 sequence (DNA): TGTGCCTGGAGGGACGTAGGATCCTACGAGCAGTACTTC. This gives the protein CAWRDVGSYEQYF. The chain links TRBV30 to TRBJ2-7; D not resolved. V lost 3 bases, J lost 1 base, and 10 bases lay in between. The germline CDR1 and CDR2 sequences are GTSNPN and SVGIG (reference sequence). The CDR3 is 13 amino acids.